Listed here are 16 T cell receptor beta chains from one sample, sequenced in a study of blood T cells in healthy people across ages. Next came a second PCR, run for roughly 6 to 11 cycles, which used a sample-barcoded 5' primer along with a J-beta primer mix. Via MiXCR, TCRdb re-called the 5' RACE reads, giving one row per CDR3 protein. The repertoire holds about 1.8 million distinct CDR3 sequences, with around 48% as singletons. Source material: blood. The receptors stem from a woman in her thirties or forties in good health.

This clonotype has a handful of counts. The CDR3: CASSTGGKAFF. The CDR3 nucleotides read TGTGCCAGCAGTACAGGGGGAAAAGCTTTCTTT. The chain couples TRBV6-5 to TRBJ1-1, with 8 bases matching TRBD1. Germline lookup yields CDR1 MNHEY and CDR2 SVGAGI. V trimming: 5 bases; J trimming: 9 bases; junction bases outside the gene matches: 2. This CDR3 is 11 amino acids long.

The rearrangement joins TRBV12-3 or TRBV12-4 to TRBJ1-5; 9 positions agree with TRBD1. With V trimmed by 7 bases and J by 4 bases, 11 bases remained unmatched. This CDR3 has 16 amino acids. Here the CDR3 DNA reads TGTGCCAGCATGGATCGGGGACAGGGACGGAATCAGCCCCAGCATTTT. Its protein is CASMDRGQGRNQPQHF.

As for this clonotype: A single base separates this from a much larger clone, so it may be a read error. This chain joins TRBV4-3 and TRBJ2-5; D remains unclear. Germline values: CDR1 LGHNA, CDR2 YSLEER. Trimming shortened V by 2 bases and J by 11 bases, and 18 bases separated the two germline ends. The CDR3 is 14 amino acids. This chain's CDR3 is CASSQTTVGNEQYF. The CDR3 bases are TGCGCCAGCAGCCAAACAACAGTTGGGAATGAGCAGTACTTC.

V is TRBV20-1 and J is TRBJ1-2; D remains ambiguous. V lost 6 bases and J lost 0, with 14 bases in between. Germline V gene sequence: CDR1 DFQATT, CDR2 SNEGSKA (reference sequence). The CDR3 is made up of 14 amino acids. CDR3 residues: CSATQPGSNYGYTF. In nucleotides, the CDR3 is TGCAGTGCCACACAGCCGGGCTCTAACTATGGCTACACCTTC.

The chain carries TRBV20-1 and TRBJ2-5; the match to TRBD2 covers 15 bases. J lost 2 bases, V lost 5 bases, and 3 bases had no gene match. CDR1 and CDR2 (germline): DFQATT, SNEGSKA (reference sequence). The CDR3 length is 15 residues. DNA of the CDR3: TGCAGTGCTCATGGACTAGCGGGGGGGCAAGAGACCCAGTACTTC. Amino acid sequence: CSAHGLAGGQETQYF.

This rearrangement joins TRBV20-1 to TRBJ1-5; D remains unclear. Germline lookup yields CDR1 DFQATT and CDR2 SNEGSKA (reference sequence). Trimming took 5 bases from V and 3 from J, leaving 17 bases between them. The length of the CDR3 is 15 residues. The CDR3: CSAPHGGVTNQPQHF. The CDR3 DNA reads TGCAGTGCTCCCCACGGCGGGGTAACCAATCAGCCCCAGCATTTT.

The chain employs TRBV4-2 and TRBJ1-1; no reliable D call. The CDR3 is made up of 16 amino acids. The V end lost 1 base, the J end lost 6 bases, and 18 bases lay between the germline ends. Germline CDR1 is LGHNA and CDR2 is YNFKEQ. This CDR3 is CASSQVVGKKGAEAFF. As DNA, the CDR3 is TGTGCCAGCAGCCAAGTCGTAGGTAAGAAAGGAGCTGAAGCTTTCTTT.

The rearrangement uses TRBV5-1 and TRBJ1-1; D is unclear. CDR1 SGHRS and CDR2 YFSETQ come from the germline V gene. The CDR3 covers 14 residues. The V and J ends lost 7 bases and 0 bases respectively, with 13 bases between them. This chain's CDR3 is CASAQPGLNTEAFF. The CDR3 DNA reads as TGCGCCAGCGCCCAGCCGGGTCTGAACACTGAAGCTTTCTTT.

This chain connects TRBV7-2 to TRBJ1-5; D is undetermined. The CDR3 has 15 residues. Trimming removed 5 bases at V and 3 bases at J, with 14 bases between. CDR1 is SGHTA and CDR2 is FQGNSA in the germline V gene. CDR3 in DNA: TGTGCCAGCAGCAAAACATACTTAGACAATCAGCCCCAGCATTTT. Encoded protein: CASSKTYLDNQPQHF.

This clonotype turned up a few times. V is TRBV29-1 and J is TRBJ1-1; tentative D call: TRBD1 (6 bases). The germline gives CDR1 SQVTM, CDR2 ANQGSEA. V lost 8 bases and J 4 bases, leaving 11 bases between the germline ends. The CDR3 consists of 11 residues. The CDR3 loop is CSTEQGTEAFF. CDR3 DNA: TGCAGCACTGAACAGGGCACTGAAGCTTTCTTT.

This clonotype was picked up a small number of times. CDR3: CASSLAGGRMNTEAFF. The CDR3 DNA follows: TGTGCCAGCAGCTTAGCGGGGGGCAGAATGAACACTGAAGCTTTCTTT. The chain uses TRBV7-6 and TRBJ1-1, with a weak D call TRBD1 (6 bases). CDR1 is SGHVS, CDR2 FNYEAQ, per germline. This CDR3 spans 16 amino acids. Between the trimmed V and J ends, which lost 0 bases and 0 bases, there was a span of 11 bases.

As to this clonotype: Mismatch with germline at one junction end may stem from a read error. J is TRBJ2-6 and V is TRBV7-9; either TRBD1 or TRBD2 may supply D (6 bases each). The CDR3 sequence is 17 residues long. CDR1 and CDR2 from the germline V gene are SEHNR and FQNEAQ (reference sequence). The CDR3 DNA sequence: TGTACCAGCCTCGGGGGCGGCCTCTCCTCTGGGGCCAACGTCCTGACTTTC. It translates to CTSLGGGLSSGANVLTF.

This clonotype has a single count. V is TRBV20-1 and J is TRBJ2-5; D gene unclear. Trimming stripped 1 base from V and 2 bases from J, with 14 bases between. Germline lookup yields CDR1 DFQATT and CDR2 SNEGSKA (reference sequence). The CDR3 loop spans 15 amino acids. CDR3 nucleotide sequence: TGCAGTGCTAGAGGAGGTAGCCGAGCACAAGAGACCCAGTACTTC. Protein: CSARGGSRAQETQYF.

V and J are TRBV12-3 or TRBV12-4 and TRBJ1-1; D is ambiguous. V lost 3 bases and J lost 11, with 10 bases in between. The CDR3 loop spans 11 amino acids. CDR3: CASSFGHWAFF. CDR3 sequence (DNA): TGTGCCAGCAGTTTTGGCCATTGGGCTTTCTTT.

This clonotype has only one observation. Germline is not matched at one junction end, which may reflect a read error. CDR3 DNA sequence: TGCAGGGCTAGCTCGTCACTCGCCGATACGCAGTATTTT. It codes for CRASSSLADTQYF. The chain uses TRBV20-1 and TRBJ2-3; maybe TRBD2 (5 bases). The CDR3 runs to 13 residues. The germline CDR1 and CDR2 sequences are DFQATT and SNEGSKA (reference sequence).

V gene TRBV12-3 or TRBV12-4 combines with J gene TRBJ1-1, with D maybe TRBD1 (5 bases). CDR3 size: 12 residues. V was shortened by 6 bases and J by 4 bases, with 9 bases between the two germline ends. CDR3 DNA sequence: TGTGCCAGCAGACCCGGGGGCACTGAAGCTTTCTTT. Amino acid sequence: CASRPGGTEAFF.